One and the same sample provided the 20 T cell receptor beta chains below, sequenced in a study of blood T cell repertoires in COVID-19. TCRdb's table, derived via immunoSEQ multiplex PCR, lists solely in-frame clones and lacks some. The sample includes 80,000 to 95,000 clones, about 86% seen only once; the top ten take about 20%. The sample consisted of peripheral blood. These receptor sequences come from an elderly woman in a cohort sampled during active or convalescent COVID-19.

This clone was counted a single time. Germline and junction disagree at one end, which may indicate a read error. V and J are TRBV2 and TRBJ1-3, with 9 bases lining up with TRBD1. Germline lookup yields CDR1 SNHLY and CDR2 FYNNEI. The CDR3 length is 16 residues. The CDR3 nucleotides are TGTGCCAGCAGCGAAGTGCCGGGACAGGGAGGAAACACCATATATTTT. Translating gives CASSEVPGQGGNTIYF. Variable domain in full (rest from reference TRBV2 and TRBJ1-3): EPEVTQTPSHQVTQMGQEVILRCVPISNHLYFYWYRQILGQKVEFLVSFYNNEISEKSEIFDDQFSVERPDGSNFTLKIRSTKLEDSAMYFCASSEVPGQGGNTIYFGEGSWLTVV.

The rearrangement uses TRBV10-3 and TRBJ2-7; 10 bases agree with TRBD1. The CDR3 consists of 13 residues. Trimming removed 6 bases from V and 4 bases from J; junction bases left unmatched: 3. Germline CDR1 and CDR2: ENHRY and SYGVKD. The CDR3 coding sequence is TGTGCCATCAGATCGGACAGGGGGTACGAGCAGTACGTC. It specifies CAIRSDRGYEQYV.

This clone came up a few times. The V and J genes are TRBV7-8 and TRBJ1-5, with 10 bases lining up with TRBD1. V was pared by 0 bases and J by 4 bases, with 3 bases of the junction left unmatched. This CDR3 region has 16 residues. From germline, CDR1 is SGHVS and CDR2 FQNEAQ. The CDR3 loop is CASSLAGQGLNQPQHF. CDR3 sequence (DNA): TGTGCCAGCAGCTTAGCGGGACAGGGGTTGAATCAGCCCCAGCATTTT.

The V and J genes are TRBV19 and TRBJ1-4; TRBD1 agrees at 7 bases. V shed 6 bases, J shed 3 bases, and the junction held 7 bases outside the gene matches. Germline V gives CDR1 LNHDA, CDR2 SQIVND (reference sequence). The CDR3 sequence is 15 residues long. Here the CDR3 reads CASRTGNKANEKLFF. The CDR3 DNA follows: TGTGCCAGTAGGACAGGGAATAAGGCTAATGAAAAACTGTTTTTT.

Here the CDR3 DNA reads TGTGCCAGCAGCTTAGTGGGGACAGGCCGGAAAGGCAATCAGCCCCAGCATTTT. It is translated as CASSLVGTGRKGNQPQHF. The chain employs TRBV7-2 and TRBJ1-5; 8 bases agree with TRBD1. Germline values: CDR1 SGHTA, CDR2 FQGNSA. Trimming at V came to 1 base and at J to 2 bases, leaving 10 bases not matched to a gene. CDR3 length: 18 amino acids.

The chain recombines TRBV11-2 with TRBJ2-1, with 8 nucleotides matching TRBD2. The CDR3 totals 15 residues. The V gene end was trimmed by 1 base and the J gene end by 8 bases; junction bases not matched to a gene: 7. CDR1 and CDR2 from the germline V gene are SGHAT and FQNNGV. The CDR3 reads CASSLGTGGVYEQFF. Here the CDR3 DNA reads TGTGCCAGCAGCTTAGGGACGGGAGGGGTCTATGAGCAGTTCTTC.

This clone was seen only once. The rearrangement joins TRBV7-3 to TRBJ2-2; D is possibly TRBD1 (5 bases). CDR1 and CDR2 from the germline V gene are SGHTA and FQGTGA. V lost 6 bases, J lost 0 bases, and 8 bases lay in between. The CDR3 is 14 amino acids. The CDR3 here is CASRRQTNTGELFF. CDR3 DNA sequence: TGTGCCAGCAGGCGACAGACGAACACCGGGGAGCTGTTTTTT.

The rearrangement links TRBV28 to TRBJ1-5; D unresolved. The CDR3 has 12 amino acids. Germline assignment: CDR1 MDHEN and CDR2 SYDVKM. Trimming left V 7 bases short and J 1 base short, with 5 bases between. The chain's CDR3 is CASTVSNQPQHF. CDR3 DNA: TGTGCCAGCACCGTGAGCAATCAGCCCCAGCATTTT.

The rearrangement links TRBV28 to TRBJ1-1, with 7 bases fitting TRBD1. Germline V gene lookup returns CDR1 MDHEN and CDR2 SYDVKM. The CDR3 has 16 residues. The V gene end was trimmed by 3 bases and the J gene end by 4 bases; junction bases not matched to a gene: 11. The CDR3 DNA follows: TGTGCCAGCAGTTTCCCCCAACAGGGGAGTAGCACTGAAGCTTTCTTT. Translation: CASSFPQQGSSTEAFF.

This clone was found a few times. The chain combines TRBV6-5 with TRBJ1-2; D is undetermined. V dropped 8 bases and J dropped 7 bases, with 23 bases sitting between them. Per the germline V gene, CDR1 is MNHEY and CDR2 is SVGAGI. This CDR3 spans 15 amino acids. CDR3 bases: TGTGCCAGCGACCCCGCGGGTGAGGGTTTTTCTGGCTACACCTTC. Amino acids: CASDPAGEGFSGYTF.

The chain employs TRBV28 and TRBJ1-4; 8 bases map to TRBD1. J gave up 7 bases and V 6 bases, and 7 bases lay outside the gene matches. Germline CDR1 reads MDHEN; CDR2 reads SYDVKM. This CDR3 has 14 residues. The CDR3: CASSTGGGSEKLFF. The CDR3 DNA reads TGTGCCAGCAGCACAGGGGGGGGGAGTGAAAAACTGTTTTTT. The whole variable domain, filled in from reference TRBV28 and TRBJ1-4, reads DVKVTQSSRYLVKRTGEKVFLECVQDMDHENMFWYRQDPGLGLRLIYFSYDVKMKEKGDIPEGYSVSREKKERFSLILESASTNQTSMYLCASSTGGGSEKLFFGSGTQLSVL.

The chain combines TRBV7-3 with TRBJ2-3; 9 bases are shared with TRBD2. The trim removed 0 bases at V and 4 bases at J, leaving 5 bases unmatched. Germline CDR1 SGHTA, CDR2 FQGTGA. The CDR3 totals 16 residues. CDR3 in DNA: TGTGCCAGCAGCTTAACCAGCGGGAGGCTCGCAGATACGCAGTATTTT. Its translation is CASSLTSGRLADTQYF.

V usage is TRBV5-4 and J usage is TRBJ2-1; TRBD2 matches 7 bases. The CDR3 is 18 amino acids. Germline CDR1 SGHNT, CDR2 YYREEE (reference sequence). The V gene end was trimmed by 3 bases and the J gene end by 7 bases; junction bases not matched to a gene: 19. Written as DNA, the CDR3 is TGTGCCAGCAGCTCAAAGGGACTATCAAATCTTAATCCTAATGAGCAGTTCTTC. It is translated as CASSSKGLSNLNPNEQFF.

Here the CDR3 reads CASSSLAGPTYNEQFF. CDR3 DNA: TGTGCCAGCTCGTCACTAGCGGGTCCAACCTACAATGAGCAGTTCTTC. The chain is built from TRBV18 and TRBJ2-1, with TRBD2 matching 9 bases. CDR1 KGHSH and CDR2 LQKENI come from the germline V gene. CDR3 size: 16 residues. With 6 bases clipped from V and 2 bases from J, the junction kept 8 bases outside the gene matches.

This clone appeared once. The J gene is TRBJ1-3, the V gene TRBV5-5, with TRBD1 matching 8 bases. Germline lookup yields CDR1 SGHKS and CDR2 YYEKEE (reference sequence). After removal of 1 base from V and 2 bases from J, the junction contained 8 bases not matched to a gene. The length of the CDR3 is 17 residues. The CDR3 is CASSLLRQGNPGNTIYF. The CDR3 bases are TGTGCCAGCAGCTTGTTGCGACAGGGGAATCCTGGAAACACCATATATTTT.

V gene TRBV2 combines with J gene TRBJ1-2; 9 nucleotides line up with TRBD1. In germline, CDR1 is SNHLY, CDR2 FYNNEI. The CDR3 extends over 14 amino acids. The V gene end was trimmed by 6 bases and the J gene end by 7 bases; junction bases not matched to a gene: 9. CDR3 protein: CASRAGQGIGGYTF. The CDR3 nucleotides are TGTGCCAGCAGAGCGGGACAGGGAATAGGTGGCTACACCTTC.

This chain joins TRBV19 and TRBJ2-6, with 9 bases lining up with TRBD2. CDR1 is LNHDA and CDR2 is SQIVND in the germline V gene (reference sequence). Trimming took 7 bases from V and 2 from J; bases not matched to a gene: 6. This CDR3 is 16 amino acids long. CDR3 nucleotides: TGTGCCAGTACTACATTAGCGGGAGCTGGGGCCAACGTCCTGACTTTC. This encodes CASTTLAGAGANVLTF. The complete variable domain, with remaining parts taken from reference TRBV19 and TRBJ2-6, reads DGGITQSPKYLFRKEGQNVTLSCEQNLNHDAMYWYRQDPGQGLRLIYYSQIVNDFQKGDIAEGYSVSREKKESFPLTVTSAQKNPTAFYLCASTTLAGAGANVLTFGAGSRLTVL.

The V gene is TRBV10-3, the J gene TRBJ1-3; D gene uncertain. Trimming cost V 8 bases and J 0 bases, with 11 bases left between them. The CDR3 has 14 amino acids. Germline V gives CDR1 ENHRY, CDR2 SYGVKD. The CDR3 region is CAIHPGSSGNTIYF. The CDR3 region has the DNA TGTGCCATCCATCCTGGGAGCTCTGGAAACACCATATATTTT.

The chain's CDR3 is CASSLKGYEQYV. CDR3 DNA: TGTGCCAGCAGTTTAAAGGGGTACGAGCAGTACGTC. This chain uses TRBV12-3 or TRBV12-4 with TRBJ2-7; D possibly corresponds to TRBD1 (5 bases). V lost 2 bases and J lost 4, with 6 bases in between. The CDR3 has 12 residues.

This clone qualifies as medium-sized. This chain uses TRBV4-1 with TRBJ2-2, with TRBD2 identical over 7 bases. The CDR3 is made up of 13 amino acids. CDR1 MGHRA and CDR2 YSYEKL come from the germline V gene. V trimming: 4 bases; J trimming: 7 bases; junction bases outside the gene matches: 3. The CDR3 bases are TGCGCCAGCAGCCGGGAGCGGGGCGGGGAGCTGTTTTTT. Amino acid sequence: CASSRERGGELFF.